The rows below give T cell receptor beta chains drawn from one sample of a study of OX40 agonist ivuxolimab in advanced cancers. Measured with immunoSEQ multiplex PCR; TCRdb has only the in-frame clones, and not every one. Of fewer than 90,000 clones in the sample, approximately 85% were seen once. Sequencing used CD4+ or CD8+ T cells sorted from blood, obtained in a trial of the OX40 agonist ivuxolimab. Every receptor here comes from an adult with an advanced solid tumor such as melanoma, head and neck, liver or kidney cancer. The conserved cysteine and the conserved F or W are not part of the CDR3 here.

V gene | CDR3 protein
TRBV11-3 | ASSWAGQSYEQY
TRBV29-1 | SVSREGTEAF
TRBV9 | ASSVAVAAYYEQY
TRBV5-1 | ASSPLSGAYEQY
TRBV21-1 | ASSLRVPYEQY
TRBV5-1 | ASSSSPGNEKLF
TRBV5-4 | ASSLGPFYGYT
TRBV9 | ASSVAPTSGSF
TRBV21-1 | ASSNQEGYSPEQY
TRBV7-3 | ASSSAEGRARGEAF
TRBV6-6 | ASTYGGAINTEAF
TRBV2 | ASSPSGTGSREQY
TRBV4-1 | ASSHPRSAGELF
TRBV5-1 | ASGQAVERETQY
TRBV7-2 | ASSFGQRDTEAF
TRBV2 | ASSEGPRQGVNTEAF
TRBV11-3 | ASSLDFGTEAF
TRBV7-2 | ASSRRTGNRETQY
TRBV11-2 | ASSPRGDRGAGGYT
TRBV19 | ARGGTGTHIQY
TRBV27 | ASRGRFNSPLH
TRBV19 | ASSISGGVYNEQF
TRBV19 | ASSPGTGSQPQH
TRBV9 | ASSVDGTRELF
TRBV18 | ASSPDTQETQY
TRBV5-6 | ASRDTSDYAYEQY
TRBV19 | ASSTDRGKTGIQPQH
TRBV29-1 | SVRLRTGNPWPPDTQY
TRBV5-6 | ASSARLAGAPYNNEQF
TRBV5-1 | ASSLGQETISGANVLT
TRBV18 | ASSPVIWDEQY